These T cell receptor beta chains were read from a single sample in a study of early T cells in non-severe SARS-CoV-2 infection. TCRdb used MiXCR to reprocess the 5' RACE reads, holding one entry per CDR3 protein. The table includes 39,000 or so distinct CDR3 sequences, 5.5% detected once. The sequenced sample was whole blood, obtained at baseline. The receptor set was obtained from an adult who was a healthcare worker with PCR-confirmed SARS-CoV-2 infection or an uninfected control (not recorded which). CDR3s leave out the opening cysteine and the closing phenylalanine or tryptophan. The order of the fields is CDR3 length, J gene, V gene, CDR3 protein.

>14|TRBJ1-4|TRBV2
ASMGLAGVSGEKLF
>12|TRBJ1-5|TRBV10-2
ASRETLGNQPQH
>13|TRBJ2-3|TRBV6-2/TRBV6-3
ASSTLRQGTDTQY
>13|TRBJ2-1|TRBV7-6
ASSLATDVHNEQF
>11|TRBJ2-1|TRBV5-4
ASSSTRENEQF
>13|TRBJ1-4|TRBV7-2
ASSLLPWPNEKLF
>16|TRBJ2-7|TRBV5-1
ASSRLAGASVVSYEQY
>10|TRBJ2-7|TRBV27
ASSNTGYEQY
>12|TRBJ2-7|TRBV20-1
SVSSGTGSHEQY
>12|TRBJ1-5|TRBV7-9
ASSFAPQGQPQH
>12|TRBJ1-1|TRBV4-1
ASSQDHHGTEAF
>11|TRBJ1-1|TRBV14
ASSQQWGTEAF
>14|TRBJ2-3|TRBV6-2/TRBV6-3
ASSYGTSTSTDTQY
>10|TRBJ1-5|TRBV30
AWSDTNQPQH
>14|TRBJ1-5|TRBV27
ASSPWTDYSNQPQH
>11|TRBJ2-5|TRBV12-3/TRBV12-4
ASRVLHQETQY
>12|TRBJ2-5|TRBV7-9
ASSLMLDQETQY
>12|TRBJ2-7|TRBV19
ASSMRTGGAEQY
>11|TRBJ1-5|TRBV6-2/TRBV6-3
ASSAGRNQPQH
>12|TRBJ2-1|TRBV12-3/TRBV12-4
ASRVGQGGLGQF